This is a list of T cell receptor beta chains from one sample in a study of CD8 T cells in ankylosing spondylitis. TCRdb ran MiXCR on the 5' RACE reads and lists one entry per CDR3 protein. Seen here are approximately 350,000 distinct CDR3 sequences, 20% to 25% observed once, and the top ten hold around 13%. Sequenced sample: blood, either unsorted or a sorted T cell fraction (not recorded which). The origin of the receptors is a male donor with ankylosing spondylitis or in good health (not recorded which). The conserved cysteine and the conserved F or W are not part of the CDR3 here. Only part of the rows carry a size: once, few, many, or a class if the clone is expanded.

J gene,V gene,clone size,CDR3 protein
TRBJ1-1,TRBV2,.,ASSEPPGNTEAF
TRBJ2-1,TRBV20-1,.,SARDASEGIISSGQF
TRBJ2-7,TRBV4-1,.,ASSQGEANYEQY
TRBJ2-1,TRBV12-3/TRBV12-4,.,ASGFRASGNNEQF
TRBJ2-4,TRBV5-6,.,ASSLGPEEAKNIQY
TRBJ2-1,TRBV12-3/TRBV12-4,many,ASGSNEQF
TRBJ2-7,TRBV19,.,ASSIGGQGYEQY
TRBJ2-7,TRBV24-1,medium-sized,ATSVEGNEQY
TRBJ1-4,TRBV28,.,ASLGGQMLF
TRBJ2-1,TRBV9,few,ASSPLAGGWDEQF
TRBJ2-7,TRBV2,.,ASREIAGTSYEQY
TRBJ1-1,TRBV29-1,.,SVVIADEGGETEAF
TRBJ2-3,TRBV9,once,ASSVGLAGDSTDTQY
TRBJ2-1,TRBV6-6,few,ASSYDANWF
TRBJ2-1,TRBV6-4,few,ASSDEGQASNEQF
TRBJ2-1,TRBV3-1,few,ASSQDSTTQF
TRBJ2-7,TRBV15,few,ATTERGDTYEQY
TRBJ2-2,TRBV27,.,ASAGGSGPGELF
TRBJ2-1,TRBV4-1,few,ASSQVPGLRANEQF
TRBJ2-3,TRBV4-1,few,ASSQGTKSTDTQY
TRBJ2-3,TRBV7-9,.,ASSLDETDTQY
TRBJ2-6,TRBV20-1,.,SARPYSGANVLT
TRBJ2-7,TRBV3-1,.,AISQPGLANEQY
TRBJ2-5,TRBV27,.,ASSPYRRGPETQY
TRBJ2-7,TRBV5-1,.,ASSLESGGIYEQY
TRBJ2-1,TRBV29-1,.,GGRELKFGNEQF
TRBJ1-4,TRBV28,few,ASSLWDRADEKLF
TRBJ2-2,TRBV9,few,ASSPRTGLDTGELF
TRBJ2-5,TRBV12-3/TRBV12-4,few,ASSMGQKEETQY
TRBJ2-7,TRBV11-2,.,ASSFDLVSYEQY
TRBJ2-3,TRBV3-1,.,ASSQDGQVTDTQY
TRBJ2-6,TRBV7-8,.,ASSPRTQVPSGANVLT
TRBJ2-7,TRBV12-3/TRBV12-4,few,ASSFSRFEQY
TRBJ2-7,TRBV4-1,.,ASSQAGPDTAYEQY
TRBJ1-5,TRBV29-1,few,SVGQGNQPQH
TRBJ2-7,TRBV20-1,.,SAREDLSFYEQY
TRBJ2-3,TRBV20-1,.,SAPSRDREDTQY
TRBJ1-1,TRBV29-1,many,SIVRDTEAF
TRBJ2-7,TRBV7-9,few,ASSSPGKGIYEQY
TRBJ2-3,TRBV12-3/TRBV12-4,once,ATSTSGGASGQYSDTQY
TRBJ2-7,TRBV7-9,few,ASSFSQGRSYEQY
TRBJ1-6,TRBV12-3/TRBV12-4,.,ASRGDALPLH
TRBJ2-2,TRBV6-4,.,ASSESWGTGELF
TRBJ2-5,TRBV28,few,ASSFYGEETQY
TRBJ2-5,TRBV7-2,.,ASSQSGARFETQY
TRBJ2-3,TRBV12-3/TRBV12-4,.,ASRGPSGAFSTDTQY
TRBJ2-1,TRBV6-2/TRBV6-3,.,ASEDGGGQLGNNEQF
TRBJ1-5,TRBV12-3/TRBV12-4,.,ASSLPSQPQH
TRBJ2-3,TRBV20-1,few,SARDSTERDTQY
TRBJ2-3,TRBV12-3/TRBV12-4,few,ASTFASGHTDTQY
TRBJ2-2,TRBV19,.,ASIGTSGASGETGELF
TRBJ1-2,TRBV27,many,ASSLSKTPVYGYT
TRBJ2-1,TRBV6-1,.,ASRVVASGGSEQF